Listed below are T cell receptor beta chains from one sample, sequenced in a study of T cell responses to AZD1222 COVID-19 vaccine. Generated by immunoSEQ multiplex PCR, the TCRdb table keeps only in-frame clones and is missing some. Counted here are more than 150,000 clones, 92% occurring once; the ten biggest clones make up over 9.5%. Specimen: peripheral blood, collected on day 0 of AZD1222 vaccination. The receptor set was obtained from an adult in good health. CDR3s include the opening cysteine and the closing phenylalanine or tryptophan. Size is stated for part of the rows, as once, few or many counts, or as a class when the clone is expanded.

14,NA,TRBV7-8,CASSLLAGASEQYF
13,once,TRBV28,CASSRPGTGELFF
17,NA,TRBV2,CASQGRTGMAGANVLTF
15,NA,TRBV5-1,CASSQVTGNTGELFF
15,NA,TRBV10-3,CAISEVWDRPDTQYF
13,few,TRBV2,CASSEDRIYGYTF
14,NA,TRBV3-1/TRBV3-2,CASSPGGDSSRVYF
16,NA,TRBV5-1,CASSFAQAFLNYGYTF
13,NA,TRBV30,CAWSTGLNTEAFF
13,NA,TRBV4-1,CASSLNSGDTQYF
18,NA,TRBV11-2,CASSLASYGPQGNYGYTF
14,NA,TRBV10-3,CAITDKFSNQPQHF
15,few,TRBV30,CAWSPETGAGNTIYF
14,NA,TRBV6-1,CASSETGSLYGYTF
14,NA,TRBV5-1,CASSWDSAGNTIYF
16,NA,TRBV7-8,CASSLGRRRGRDTQYF
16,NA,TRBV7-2,CASSLEGSGSYNEQFF
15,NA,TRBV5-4,CASSLGESRTYGYTF
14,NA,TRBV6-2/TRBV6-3,CASSYSHVYNEQFF
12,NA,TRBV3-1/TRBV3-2,CASSLGTRGYTF
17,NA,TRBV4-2,CASSLTGQVHSNQPQHF
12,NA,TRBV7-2,CASSLMSDTQYF
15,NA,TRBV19,CASSGQHSSGNTIYF
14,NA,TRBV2,CASSVEGGNYGYTF
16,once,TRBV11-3,CASSLGVFSSYNEQFF
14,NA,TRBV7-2,CASSFAGSGNTIYF
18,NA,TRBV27,CASKERTGSLGGANVLTF
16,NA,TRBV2,CASINTRTGTIYEQYF
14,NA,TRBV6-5,CASSRDGMNTEAFF